This T cell receptor beta chain derives from a study of blood T cells in healthy people across ages. Losses at the gene ends were 0 bases for V and 2 bases for J; bases not matched to a gene: 1. The CDR3 spans 14 residues. The germline V gene encodes CDR1 SGHRS and CDR2 YFSETQ. A sample-barcoded 5' primer and a J-beta primer mix were used in a second PCR of roughly 6 to 12 cycles. From the 5' RACE reads, TCRdb called clonotypes with MiXCR, one entry per CDR3 protein. This table has some 1.7 million distinct CDR3 sequences, approximately 30% appearing once. This clonotype has just a few counts. Sequencing was done on a sample of blood. The receptor was isolated from a woman in her twenties or thirties in good health. This chain connects TRBV5-1 to TRBJ1-1; 7 positions match TRBD1. In DNA form, the CDR3 reads TGCGCCAGCAGCTTGGAGGGGGCTAACACTGAAGCTTTCTTT. This encodes CASSLEGANTEAFF.